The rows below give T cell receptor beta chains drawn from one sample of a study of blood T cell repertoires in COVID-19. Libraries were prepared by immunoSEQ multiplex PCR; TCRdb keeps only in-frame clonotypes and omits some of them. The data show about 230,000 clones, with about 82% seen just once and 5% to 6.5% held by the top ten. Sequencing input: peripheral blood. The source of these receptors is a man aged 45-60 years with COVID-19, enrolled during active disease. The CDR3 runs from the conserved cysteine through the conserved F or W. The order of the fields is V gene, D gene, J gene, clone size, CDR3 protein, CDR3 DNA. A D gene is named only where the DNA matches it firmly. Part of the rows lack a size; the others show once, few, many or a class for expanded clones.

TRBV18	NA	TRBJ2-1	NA	CASSPWDGGEQFF	TGTGCCAGCTCACCCTGGGACGGGGGTGAGCAGTTCTTC
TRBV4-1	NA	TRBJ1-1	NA	CASTSGTKNTEAFF	TGCGCCAGCACCTCCGGGACAAAAAACACTGAAGCTTTCTTT
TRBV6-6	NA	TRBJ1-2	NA	CASSPDGAYGYTF	TGTGCCAGCAGCCCCGACGGAGCCTATGGCTACACCTTC
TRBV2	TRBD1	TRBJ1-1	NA	CASRPDRVVLNTEAFF	TGTGCCAGCCGACCGGACAGGGTCGTCCTGAACACTGAAGCTTTCTTT
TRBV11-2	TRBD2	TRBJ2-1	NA	CASMGGIPSYNEQFF	TGTGCCAGCATGGGAGGGATCCCCTCCTACAATGAGCAGTTCTTC
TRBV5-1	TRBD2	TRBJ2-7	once	CASSLLGRVGEQYF	TGCGCCAGCAGCTTGCTGGGGAGGGTAGGCGAGCAGTACTTC
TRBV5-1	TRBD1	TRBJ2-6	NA	CASSLPGQGSSGANVLTF	TGCGCCAGCAGCTTACCGGGACAGGGAAGCTCTGGGGCCAACGTCCTGACTTTC
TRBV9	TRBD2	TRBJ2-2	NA	CASSVDSGGYTGELFF	TGTGCCAGCAGCGTGGATAGCGGGGGCTACACCGGGGAGCTGTTTTTT
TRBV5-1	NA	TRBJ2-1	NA	CASRQGTQDYNEQFF	TGCGCCAGCAGGCAGGGAACCCAAGATTACAATGAGCAGTTCTTC
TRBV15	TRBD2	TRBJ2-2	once	CATSRADRAGGELFF	TGTGCCACCAGCAGAGCCGACCGAGCGGGGGGGGAGCTGTTTTTT
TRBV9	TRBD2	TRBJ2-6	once	CASSVTSGERLGANVLTF	TGTGCCAGCAGCGTAACTAGCGGGGAACGCCTTGGGGCCAACGTCCTGACTTTC
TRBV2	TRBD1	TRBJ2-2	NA	CASSERTGDTGELFF	TGTGCCAGCAGTGAGCGGACAGGGGACACCGGGGAGCTGTTTTTT
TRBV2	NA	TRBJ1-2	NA	CASSDRGSGGYTF	TGTGCCAGCAGTGATCGGGGGTCTGGTGGCTACACCTTC
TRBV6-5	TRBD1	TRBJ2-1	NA	CASSRTGGLYNEQFF	TGTGCCAGCAGCCGTACAGGGGGCTTGTACAATGAGCAGTTCTTC
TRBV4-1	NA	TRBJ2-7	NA	CASSQDWGAYEQYF	TGCGCCAGCAGCCAAGATTGGGGGGCCTACGAGCAGTACTTC
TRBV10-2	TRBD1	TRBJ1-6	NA	CASRAGTGGYNSPLHF	TGCGCCAGCAGAGCCGGGACAGGGGGCTATAATTCACCCCTCCACTTT
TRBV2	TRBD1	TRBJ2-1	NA	CASTPGQGWVEQFF	TGTGCCAGCACTCCGGGACAGGGATGGGTTGAGCAGTTCTTC
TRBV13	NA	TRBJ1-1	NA	CASSLGLRVNTEAFF	TGTGCCAGCAGCTTAGGCCTCAGGGTCAACACTGAAGCTTTCTTT
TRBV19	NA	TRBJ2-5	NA	CATDSGQETQYF	TGTGCCACAGACAGTGGACAAGAGACCCAGTACTTC
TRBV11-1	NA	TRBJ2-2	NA	CASSFTENTGELFF	TGTGCCAGCAGCTTCACAGAAAACACCGGGGAGCTGTTTTTT
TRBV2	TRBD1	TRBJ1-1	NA	CASSEETGQFSEAFF	TGTGCCAGCAGTGAGGAGACAGGGCAATTCTCTGAAGCTTTCTTT
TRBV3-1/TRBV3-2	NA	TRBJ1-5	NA	CASSQDRRGVNQPQHF	TGTGCCAGCAGCCAAGATCGAAGGGGCGTCAATCAGCCCCAGCATTTT
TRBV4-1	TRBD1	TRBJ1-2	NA	CASSQEGTGATWANYGYTF	TGCGCCAGCAGCCAAGAAGGGACAGGGGCTACTTGGGCTAACTATGGCTACACCTTC
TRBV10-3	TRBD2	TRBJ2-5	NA	CAIRPGGGETQYF	TGTGCCATCAGGCCGGGGGGGGGAGAGACCCAGTACTTC
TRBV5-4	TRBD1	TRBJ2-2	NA	CASHGTGDNTGELFF	TGTGCCTCCCACGGGACAGGGGACAACACCGGGGAGCTGTTTTTT